This T cell receptor (beta chain) is from a study of T cell repertoires in cytomegalovirus infection. Study in general: As its CMV epitopes, the study selected recently identified HLA-C-restricted and well-studied HLA-B-restricted targets. A matching HLA type, together with CMV infection, was signaled by public TCR beta signatures.

Trimming shortened V by 6 bases and J by 7 bases, and 15 bases separated the two germline ends. CDR3 length: 13 amino acids. The germline CDR1 and CDR2 sequences are MNHNS and SASEGT. TCRdb processed the reads anew with MiXCR; each CDR3 protein has one entry. The repertoire has about 700,000 distinct CDR3 sequences, roughly a third of them found once; the top ten carry roughly 18%. Details on this clonotype: Its antigen is as yet unknown.

Regarding the study as a whole: Across the ex vivo response, the dominant clonotypes were HLA-C-restricted CMV-specific TCR beta clonotypes.

The clonotype comes from a human donor in good health (CMV status not recorded). Some clones in this sample may be carry-over from other donors' samples. The sequenced sample was cultured PBMCs, obtained from culture after CMV antigen stimulation. V usage is TRBV6-1 and J usage is TRBJ2-5; D is possibly TRBD1 (6 bases). CDR3 bases: TGTGCCAGCAGCATAACAGGGTCCCGGACCCAGTACTTC. It translates to CASSITGSRTQYF.